Listed here are 7 T cell receptor beta chains from one sample, sequenced in a study of T-cell reconstitution after alpha-beta-depleted transplantation in children. Preparation of the TCRbeta library used unique molecular identifiers. MiXCR, applied by TCRdb to the PCR reads, yields one record per CDR3 protein. The top ten hold 35% to 50% of the sample, which has roughly 340,000 distinct CDR3 sequences, roughly 17% seen once. The source was PBMCs, mostly from graft donor cells, collected 360 days after TCRalphabeta/CD19-depleted stem cell transplant. These receptors came from a male patient between 2 and 9 years old who had a stem cell transplant for acute lymphoblastic leukemia, so the T cells may come from the graft donor.

This clonotype was seen ten or more times. The chain recombines TRBV29-1 with TRBJ2-5, with D possibly matching TRBD1 (5 bases). The CDR3 consists of 12 residues. Germline-derived CDR1 and CDR2 are SQVTM and ANQGSEA. CDR3 sequence (DNA): TGCAGTGTTCAGGGTTTAGGGGAGACCCAGTACTTC. Encoded protein: CSVQGLGETQYF.

This clonotype was counted only a few times. This chain connects TRBV6-5 to TRBJ2-7; 9 nucleotides line up with TRBD2. After removal of 2 bases from V and 4 bases from J, the junction contained 9 bases not matched to a gene. Looked up from germline, CDR1 is MNHEY and CDR2 is SVGAGI. CDR3 size: 16 residues. The CDR3 DNA follows: TGTGCCAGCAGTTACACCCTAGCGGGAAGGGTATACGAGCAGTACTTC. Amino acids: CASSYTLAGRVYEQYF.

The chain is built from TRBV12-3 or TRBV12-4 and TRBJ2-1; D not certain. Deletions cut 5 bases from V and 0 bases from J, with 17 bases between. The CDR3 has 17 amino acids. Here the CDR3 reads CASSPTPHPVSYNEQFF. The DNA for the CDR3 is TGTGCCAGCAGTCCTACGCCTCATCCGGTCTCCTACAATGAGCAGTTCTTC.

There are a few counts of this clonotype. This chain joins TRBV7-2 and TRBJ2-1, with TRBD1 as a possible D gene (5 bases). The CDR3 has 15 residues. Germline V gene data show CDR1 as SGHTA and CDR2 as FQGNSA. V was shortened by 1 base and J by 4 bases, with 11 bases between the two germline ends. CDR3 sequence: CASSLVTQGYNEQFF. The CDR3 bases are TGTGCCAGCAGCTTAGTAACTCAGGGTTACAATGAGCAGTTCTTC.

This clonotype was observed at least ten times. This chain joins TRBV12-3 or TRBV12-4 and TRBJ2-5; D is ambiguous. This CDR3 contains 13 residues. Trimming cost V 3 bases and J 2 bases, with 7 bases left between them. The CDR3 nucleotides are TGTGCCAGCAGTTTCGACATACAAGAGACCCAGTACTTC. This translates into CASSFDIQETQYF.

There are many counts of this clonotype. The rearrangement links TRBV20-1 to TRBJ1-1; no clear D gene. The CDR3 has 12 amino acids. Germline V gene data show CDR1 as DFQATT and CDR2 as SNEGSKA (reference sequence). V lost 5 bases to trimming and J lost 4 bases, with 11 bases between them. CDR3 in amino acids: CSAGRRGTEAFF. The CDR3 DNA reads TGCAGTGCTGGACGTCGGGGCACTGAAGCTTTCTTT.

DNA for the CDR3: TGTGCCAGCAGCAGACTAGGGGGAGGCACAGATACGCAGTATTTT. Residues: CASSRLGGGTDTQYF. The V call is TRBV7-6, the J call TRBJ2-3; D may correspond to TRBD1 or TRBD2 (6 bases each). CDR1 is SGHVS, CDR2 FNYEAQ, per germline. This CDR3 has 15 residues. Deletions cut 5 bases from V and 1 base from J, with 13 bases between.